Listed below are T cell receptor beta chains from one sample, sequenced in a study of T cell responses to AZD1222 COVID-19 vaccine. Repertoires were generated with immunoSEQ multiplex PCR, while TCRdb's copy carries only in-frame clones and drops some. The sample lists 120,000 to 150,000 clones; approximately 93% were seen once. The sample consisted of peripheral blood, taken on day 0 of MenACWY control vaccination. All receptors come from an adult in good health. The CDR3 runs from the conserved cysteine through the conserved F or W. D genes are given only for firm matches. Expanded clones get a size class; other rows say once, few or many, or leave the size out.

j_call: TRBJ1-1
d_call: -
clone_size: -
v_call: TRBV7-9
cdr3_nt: TGTGCCAGCAGCCGTATAGGACAAGGGGGTGAAGCTTTCTTT
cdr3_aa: CASSRIGQGGEAFF

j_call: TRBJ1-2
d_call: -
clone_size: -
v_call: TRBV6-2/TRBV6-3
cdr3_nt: TGTGCCAGCAGTTACTCTCTCGGTCGGAACTATGGCTACACCTTC
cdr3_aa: CASSYSLGRNYGYTF

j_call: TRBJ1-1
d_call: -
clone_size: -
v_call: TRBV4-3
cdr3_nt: TGCGCCAGCAGCCACATCTTGGGGACTTCGAACACTGAAGCTTTCTTT
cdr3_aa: CASSHILGTSNTEAFF

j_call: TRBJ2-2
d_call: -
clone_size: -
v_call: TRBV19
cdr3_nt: TGTGCCAGTAGTATAATGGGGCAGAGCACCGGGGAGCTGTTTTTT
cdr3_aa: CASSIMGQSTGELFF

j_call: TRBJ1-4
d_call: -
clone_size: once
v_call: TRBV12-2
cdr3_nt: TGTGCAAGTCGCTCCGAAGGGGGAAACGGAGCCGATAGTGAAAAACTGTTTTTT
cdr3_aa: CASRSEGGNGADSEKLFF

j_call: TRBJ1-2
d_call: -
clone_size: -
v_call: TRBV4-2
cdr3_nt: TGTGCCAGCAGCCAAGAGATTGGCTTGGCTGGCTACACCTTC
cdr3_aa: CASSQEIGLAGYTF

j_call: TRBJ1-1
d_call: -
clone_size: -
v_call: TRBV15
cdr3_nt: TGTGCCACCAGCAGAGACAGGGGAAACACTGAAGCTTTCTTT
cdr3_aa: CATSRDRGNTEAFF

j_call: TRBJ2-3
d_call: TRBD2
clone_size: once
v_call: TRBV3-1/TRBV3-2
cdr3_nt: TGTGCCAGCAGCCAACCTAGACTAGCGGGATTGGCAGATACGCAGTATTTT
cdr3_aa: CASSQPRLAGLADTQYF

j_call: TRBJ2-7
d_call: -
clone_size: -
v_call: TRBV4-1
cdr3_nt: TGCGCCAGCAGCCAAGTCGACAGCGACTATACCTACGAGCAGTACTTC
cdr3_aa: CASSQVDSDYTYEQYF

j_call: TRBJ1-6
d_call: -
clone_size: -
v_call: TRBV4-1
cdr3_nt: TGCGCCAGCAGCCACGGCCCCTTCCAGACGACCAGGAATTCACCCCTCCACTTT
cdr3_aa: CASSHGPFQTTRNSPLHF

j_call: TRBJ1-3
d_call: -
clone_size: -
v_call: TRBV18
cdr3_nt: TGTGCCAGCTGGCGAGGGAACGGAAACACCATATATTTT
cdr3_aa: CASWRGNGNTIYF

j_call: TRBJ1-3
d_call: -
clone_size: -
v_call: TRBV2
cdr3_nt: TGTGCCAGCAGACCGACAGGCAGCTCTGGAAACACCATATATTTT
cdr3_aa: CASRPTGSSGNTIYF

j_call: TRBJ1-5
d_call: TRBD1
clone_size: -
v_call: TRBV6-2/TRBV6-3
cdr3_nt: TGTGCCAGCAGCAGGTCCAGGGGGCAGCCCCAGCATTTT
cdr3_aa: CASSRSRGQPQHF

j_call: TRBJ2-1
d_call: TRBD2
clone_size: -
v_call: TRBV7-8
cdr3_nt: TGTGCCAGCAGCCACAGACTAGCGGGAGTGCTCGACAATGAGCAGTTCTTC
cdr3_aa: CASSHRLAGVLDNEQFF

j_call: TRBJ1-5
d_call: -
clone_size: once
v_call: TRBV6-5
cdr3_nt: TGTGCCAGCCAGAAGATGAATAGCAATCAGCCCCAGCATTTT
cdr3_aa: CASQKMNSNQPQHF

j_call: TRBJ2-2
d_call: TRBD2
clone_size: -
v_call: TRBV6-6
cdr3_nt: TGTGCCAGCAGCCGACTAGCGGGATACGCGAACACCGGGGAGCTGTTTTTT
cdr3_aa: CASSRLAGYANTGELFF

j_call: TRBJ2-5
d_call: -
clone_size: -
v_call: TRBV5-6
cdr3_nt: TGTGCCAGCAGCTTGCAGGGACCGGGGACCCAGTACTTC
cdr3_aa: CASSLQGPGTQYF

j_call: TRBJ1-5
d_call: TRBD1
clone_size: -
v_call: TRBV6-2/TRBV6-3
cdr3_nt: TGTGCCAGCAGTTATCCCCTAGGACAGGGGAGATATCAGCCCCAGCATTTT
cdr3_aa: CASSYPLGQGRYQPQHF

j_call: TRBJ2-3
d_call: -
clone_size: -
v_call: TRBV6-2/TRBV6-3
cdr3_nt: TGTGCCAGCAGTTACTCAAGGGTCACAGATACGCAGTATTTT
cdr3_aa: CASSYSRVTDTQYF

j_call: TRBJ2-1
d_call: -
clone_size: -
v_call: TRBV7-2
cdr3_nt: TGTGCCAGCAGCTTAGATGGTGGCTCCACTTACAATGAGCAGTTCTTC
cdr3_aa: CASSLDGGSTYNEQFF

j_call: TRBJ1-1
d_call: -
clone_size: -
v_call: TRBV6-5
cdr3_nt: TGTGCCAGCAGCAAAATCACGGTAGGAGCTTTCTTT
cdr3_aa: CASSKITVGAFF

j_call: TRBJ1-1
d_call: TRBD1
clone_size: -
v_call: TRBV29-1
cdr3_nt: TGCAGCGGGGACAGGAACACTGAAGCTTTCTTT
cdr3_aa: CSGDRNTEAFF

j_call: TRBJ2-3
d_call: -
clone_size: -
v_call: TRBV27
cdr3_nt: TGTGCCAGCAGTCTCCTGTACACAGATACGCAGTATTTT
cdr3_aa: CASSLLYTDTQYF

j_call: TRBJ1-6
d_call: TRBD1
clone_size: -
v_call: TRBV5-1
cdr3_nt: TGCGCCAGCAGCCCTTCGACAGGGATTAATTCACCCCTCCACTTT
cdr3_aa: CASSPSTGINSPLHF

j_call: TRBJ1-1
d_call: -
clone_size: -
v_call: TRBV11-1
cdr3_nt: TGTGCCAGCAGCTTAGGCAGTCTGAACACTGAAGCTTTCTTT
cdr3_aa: CASSLGSLNTEAFF

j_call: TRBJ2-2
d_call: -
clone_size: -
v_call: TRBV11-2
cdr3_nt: TGTGCCAGCAGCGCAGGTCCATTGGGCACCGGGGAGCTGTTTTTT
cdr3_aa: CASSAGPLGTGELFF

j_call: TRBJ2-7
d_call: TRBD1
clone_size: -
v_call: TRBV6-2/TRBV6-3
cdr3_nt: TGTGCCAGCAGTTACGCCGGGACAGGGACCTACGAGCAGTACTTC
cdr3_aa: CASSYAGTGTYEQYF

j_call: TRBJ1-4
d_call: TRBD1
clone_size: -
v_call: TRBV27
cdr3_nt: TGTGCCAGCAGTTTATCGAGTCATTTAGGACAGGGGGCGAGTAGACTGTTTTTT
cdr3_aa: CASSLSSHLGQGASRLFF

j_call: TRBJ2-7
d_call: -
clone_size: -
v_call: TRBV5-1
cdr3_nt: TGCGCCAGCAGCTTGGGTTACACAAGTTACGAGCAGTACTTC
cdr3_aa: CASSLGYTSYEQYF

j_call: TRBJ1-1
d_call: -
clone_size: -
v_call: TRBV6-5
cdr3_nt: TGTGCCAGCAGTCAGGATTGGCGGGCTTTCTTT
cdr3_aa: CASSQDWRAFF

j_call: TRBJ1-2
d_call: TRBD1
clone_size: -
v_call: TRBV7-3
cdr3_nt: TGTGCCAGCAGCTTAAGGGGGGCTGACAGGGGCTCCGTCTATGGCTACACCTTC
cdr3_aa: CASSLRGADRGSVYGYTF

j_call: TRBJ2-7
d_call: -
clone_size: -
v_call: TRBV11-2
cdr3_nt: TGTGCCAGCAGCCAGCGGGTGCGGGACAAGCCCTACGAGCAGTACTTC
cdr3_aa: CASSQRVRDKPYEQYF

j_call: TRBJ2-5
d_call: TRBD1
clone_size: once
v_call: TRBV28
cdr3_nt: TGTGCCAGCAGTTTTGGCGTATACAGGGGAGAGACCCAGTACTTC
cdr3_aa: CASSFGVYRGETQYF

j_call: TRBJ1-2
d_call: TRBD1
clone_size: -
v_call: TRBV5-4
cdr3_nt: TGTGCCAGCAGCCCGAAACAGGGGATTCCCTATGGCTACACCTTC
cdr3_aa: CASSPKQGIPYGYTF

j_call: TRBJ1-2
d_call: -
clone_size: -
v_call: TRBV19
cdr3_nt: TGTGCCAGCCGCCCGACAGCTTACTATGGCTACACCTTC
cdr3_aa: CASRPTAYYGYTF

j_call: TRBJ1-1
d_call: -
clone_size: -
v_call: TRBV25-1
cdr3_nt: TGTGCCAGCAGTGGGGTCGGAGAGGGTACGATGAACACTGAAGCTTTCTTT
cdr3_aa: CASSGVGEGTMNTEAFF

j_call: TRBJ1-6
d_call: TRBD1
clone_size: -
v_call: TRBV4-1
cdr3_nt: TGCGCCAGCAGCCAGGAAAGGGGACAGTCGAATTCACCCCTCCACTTT
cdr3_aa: CASSQERGQSNSPLHF

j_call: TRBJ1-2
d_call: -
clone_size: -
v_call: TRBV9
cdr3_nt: TGTGCCAGCACAGTCGGCAGGATATCGTCCTATGGCTACACCTTC
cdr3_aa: CASTVGRISSYGYTF

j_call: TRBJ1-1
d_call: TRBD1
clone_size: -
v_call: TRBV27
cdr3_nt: TGTGCCAGCAGTAAACAGGGGTGGGCTTTCTTT
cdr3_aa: CASSKQGWAFF

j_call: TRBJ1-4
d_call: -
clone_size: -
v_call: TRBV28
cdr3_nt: TGTGCCAGCAGTACCGGTGGGGAAAAACTGTTTTTT
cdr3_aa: CASSTGGEKLFF

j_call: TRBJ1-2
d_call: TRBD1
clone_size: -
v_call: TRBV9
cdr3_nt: TGTGCCAGCAGCGGTGGATCAAGTAGGGGGCCCTACACTGGCTACACCTTC
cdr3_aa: CASSGGSSRGPYTGYTF

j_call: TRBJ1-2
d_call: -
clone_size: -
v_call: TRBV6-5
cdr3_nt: TGTGCCAGCAGTCCTCACCAGCGGGCAGATGATAACACCTTC
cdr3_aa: CASSPHQRADDNTF

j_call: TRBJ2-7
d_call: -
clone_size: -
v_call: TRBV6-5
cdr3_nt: TGTGCCAGCAGTTACTCTAGGGACGCCCCCTACGAGCAGTACTTC
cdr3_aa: CASSYSRDAPYEQYF

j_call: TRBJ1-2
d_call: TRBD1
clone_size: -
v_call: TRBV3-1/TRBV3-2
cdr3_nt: TGTGCCAGCAGTCCCGGGACAGGGATCTATGGCTACACCTTC
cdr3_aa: CASSPGTGIYGYTF

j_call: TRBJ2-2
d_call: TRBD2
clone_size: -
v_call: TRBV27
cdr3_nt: TGTGCCAGCAGTTTTCAATATAGCGGGAGATATGTCGGGGAGCTGTTTTTT
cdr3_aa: CASSFQYSGRYVGELFF

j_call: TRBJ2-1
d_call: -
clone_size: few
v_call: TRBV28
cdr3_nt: TGTGCCAGCAACCTAGGTGGGGGAGTCGTGAATGAGCAGTTCTTC
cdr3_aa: CASNLGGGVVNEQFF

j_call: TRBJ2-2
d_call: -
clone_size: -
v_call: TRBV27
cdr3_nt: TGTGCCAGCAGTTCAATGAACACCGGGGAGCTGTTTTTT
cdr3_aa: CASSSMNTGELFF

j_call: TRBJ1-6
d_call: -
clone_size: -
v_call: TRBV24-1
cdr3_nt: TGTGCCACCAGTCCCGGCAGGGTAGGCTCACCCCTCCACTTT
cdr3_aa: CATSPGRVGSPLHF

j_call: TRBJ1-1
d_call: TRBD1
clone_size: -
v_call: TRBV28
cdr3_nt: TGTGCCAGCGTAAATCCGGGACAGGGGAACACTGAAGCTTTCTTT
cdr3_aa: CASVNPGQGNTEAFF

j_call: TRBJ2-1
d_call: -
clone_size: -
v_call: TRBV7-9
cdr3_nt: TGTGCCAGCAGCCTGACTTCGAGCTCCTACAATGAGCAGTTCTTC
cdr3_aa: CASSLTSSSYNEQFF

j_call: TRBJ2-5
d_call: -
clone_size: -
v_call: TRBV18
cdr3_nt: TGTGCCAGCTCACCGTCCTACCAAGAGACCCAGTACTTC
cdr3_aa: CASSPSYQETQYF

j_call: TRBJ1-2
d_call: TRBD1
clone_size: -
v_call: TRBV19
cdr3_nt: TGTGCCAGTAGTATACCGGGAGGGGGCGCGAGCTACACCTTC
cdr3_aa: CASSIPGGGASYTF

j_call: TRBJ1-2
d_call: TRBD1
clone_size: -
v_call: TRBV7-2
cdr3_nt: TGTGCCAGCAGCTTAGTAGGGGGCAGCGGAGATAACTATGGCTACACCTTC
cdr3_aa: CASSLVGGSGDNYGYTF

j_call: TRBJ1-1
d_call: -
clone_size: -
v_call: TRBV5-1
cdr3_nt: TGCGCCAGCAGCATGGATCAGACTGAAGCTTTCTTT
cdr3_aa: CASSMDQTEAFF

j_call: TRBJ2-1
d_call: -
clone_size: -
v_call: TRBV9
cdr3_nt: TGTGCCAGCAGCACTGGGGGTTCAGGGTACAATGAGCAGTTCTTC
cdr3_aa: CASSTGGSGYNEQFF

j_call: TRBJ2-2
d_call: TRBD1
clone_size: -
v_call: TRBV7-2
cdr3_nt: TGTGCCAGCAGCTCGACAGGGACCGACACCGGGGAGCTGTTTTTT
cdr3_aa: CASSSTGTDTGELFF

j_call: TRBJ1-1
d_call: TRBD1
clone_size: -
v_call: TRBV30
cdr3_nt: TGTGCCTGGATGGGAGGATCAGGGGGCACGAACACTGAAGCTTTCTTT
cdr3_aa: CAWMGGSGGTNTEAFF

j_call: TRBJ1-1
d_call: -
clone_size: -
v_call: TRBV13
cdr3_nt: TGTGCCAGCGATAACGCAAATGGAGCTTTCTTT
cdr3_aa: CASDNANGAFF

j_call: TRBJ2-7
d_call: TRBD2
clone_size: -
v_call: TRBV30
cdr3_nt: TGTGCCTGGAGTATAGCGGGAGTTTACGAGCAGTACTTC
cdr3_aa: CAWSIAGVYEQYF